This T cell receptor beta chain was identified during a study of blood T cell repertoires in COVID-19. Study details: Both acute and convalescent COVID-19 samples were obtained from the United States, Italy and Spain.

Seattle-derived patients entered the study during active infection and were followed longitudinally. Trimming removed 3 bases from V and 8 bases from J, with 10 bases in between. The CDR3 totals 12 residues. The germline V gene encodes CDR1 ENHRY and CDR2 SYGVKD. As handled by the study authors: Amplifying reference gene primers gave estimates of nucleated cell counts. TCRdb's table, derived via immunoSEQ multiplex PCR, lists solely in-frame clones and lacks some. Clone size and V and J calls were adopted from that table, with D and trimming inferred from the DNA. The sample lists some 300,000 clones; roughly 90% were seen once.

The source material was peripheral blood. This chain links TRBV10-3 with TRBJ1-2, with TRBD1 as a possible D gene (6 bases). This receptor was identified in a woman aged 40 to 49 with COVID-19, enrolled during active disease. The CDR3 coding sequence is TGTGCCATCAGTGACCAACAGGGAGGCTACACCTTC. Encoded protein: CAISDQQGGYTF.